The clone carrying this T cell receptor beta chain was observed a few times. Additional DNA sequences in this sample encode the identical CDR3. The sample belongs to a study of immune evolution from preneoplasia to lung adenocarcinoma. Trimming took off 5 bases at V and 7 bases at J, with 12 bases between the two ends. Per the germline V gene, CDR1 is SEHNR and CDR2 is FQNEAQ (reference sequence). The CDR3 has 13 amino acids. Assay: immunoSEQ multiplex PCR; the TCRdb copy retains only in-frame clones and omits some. The profile shows 35,000 to 40,000 clones, roughly 74% of them singletons. The chain employs TRBV7-9 and TRBJ2-1, with D tentatively TRBD2 (6 bases). The TCR comes from a person aged 60 to 70 with lung adenocarcinoma. The sample taken for sequencing was FFPE invasive lung adenocarcinoma tissue. The CDR3 region is CASSRPGSNEQFF. CDR3 coding DNA: TGTGCCAGCAGCCGACCCGGGAGTAATGAGCAGTTCTTC.